This is a list of T cell receptor beta chains from one sample in a study of human T cells and chemical hapten exposure. Using its own MiXCR run on the RACE reads, TCRdb lists one record per CDR3 protein. The table has 150,000 to 200,000 distinct CDR3 sequences, about a quarter seen once. The material was whole blood, obtained in connection with sensitization to the hapten diphenylcyclopropenone (DPC). The receptor set was obtained from a woman younger than 30 with alopecia areata. Some clones in this sample may be carry-over from other donors' samples. Both conserved end residues are part of each CDR3. A D gene is named only where the DNA matches it firmly. Clone size is shown for a subset of rows, as once, few, many or a class of expanded clone.

V gene	J gene	clone size	CDR3 length	D gene	CDR3 protein	CDR3 DNA
TRBV4-1	TRBJ2-3	few	16	TRBD1	CASSQRTGNSIDTQYF	TGCGCCAGCAGCCAACGGACAGGGAATTCGATAGATACGCAGTATTTT
TRBV18	TRBJ2-1	NA	15	NA	CASSPPGLRDNEQFF	TGTGCCAGCTCACCACCGGGACTGCGAGACAATGAGCAGTTCTTC
TRBV15	TRBJ2-7	NA	15	TRBD2	CATSRGGLDSYEQYF	TGTGCCACCAGCAGAGGCGGACTAGACTCCTACGAGCAGTACTTC
TRBV29-1	TRBJ1-2	NA	12	TRBD1	CSVDGQAYGYTF	TGCAGCGTCGACGGACAGGCCTATGGCTACACCTTC
TRBV18	TRBJ1-4	NA	13	NA	CASSDLGNEKLFF	TGTGCCAGCTCCGACCTTGGTAATGAAAAACTGTTTTTT
TRBV5-1	TRBJ2-7	NA	15	TRBD2	CASSLGRGGRNEQYF	TGCGCCAGCAGCTTGGGGCGGGGGGGCCGCAACGAGCAGTACTTC
TRBV7-9	TRBJ1-4	NA	12	NA	CASSPIGEKLFF	TGTGCCAGCAGCCCTATAGGGGAAAAACTGTTTTTT
TRBV7-9	TRBJ1-5	many	12	NA	CASSLLDQPQHF	TGTGCCAGCAGCTTACTTGATCAGCCCCAGCATTTT
TRBV29-1	TRBJ2-1	NA	17	NA	CSVERGAGTIQYNEQFF	TGCAGCGTTGAACGGGGGGCCGGGACTATCCAATACAATGAGCAGTTCTTC
TRBV7-2	TRBJ2-3	NA	16	TRBD2	CASSLGGAGRGDTQYF	TGTGCCAGCAGCTTAGGCGGAGCGGGGAGGGGTGATACGCAGTATTTT
TRBV11-1	TRBJ1-1	NA	15	NA	CASSLAVGQYTEAFF	TGTGCCAGCAGCTTAGCGGTGGGGCAGTACACTGAAGCTTTCTTT
TRBV20-1	TRBJ2-3	NA	13	TRBD2	CSAQGLAGPTQYF	TGCAGTGCCCAGGGACTAGCGGGACCTACGCAGTATTTT
TRBV9	TRBJ2-5	few	17	TRBD2	CASSGPPLAGGIETQYF	TGTGCCAGCAGCGGTCCACCACTAGCGGGAGGTATTGAGACCCAGTACTTC
TRBV24-1	TRBJ2-3	few	14	NA	CATSSGTGTDTQYF	TGTGCCACCAGCTCGGGGACCGGCACAGATACGCAGTATTTT
TRBV4-3	TRBJ2-3	NA	16	TRBD2	CASSPSPGGQADTQYF	TGCGCCAGCAGCCCAAGCCCGGGAGGGCAGGCAGATACGCAGTATTTT
TRBV27	TRBJ2-1	NA	16	TRBD2	CASSLLAGESYNEQFF	TGTGCCAGCAGTTTATTGGCGGGGGAGTCCTACAATGAGCAGTTCTTC
TRBV6-6	TRBJ1-6	NA	14	NA	CASSLQGSNSPLHF	TGTGCCAGCAGTTTGCAGGGGAGCAATTCACCCCTCCACTTT
TRBV3-1	TRBJ2-7	NA	12	NA	CASSHQAYEQYF	TGTGCCAGCAGCCACCAGGCCTACGAGCAGTACTTC
TRBV15	TRBJ1-1	NA	11	NA	CEKRRKGIDLF	TGTGAAAAAAGAAGGAAAGGGATTGATTTATTT
TRBV29-1	TRBJ1-1	many	11	NA	CSAYAGGQAFF	TGCAGCGCCTATGCCGGGGGCCAAGCTTTCTTT
TRBV6-2/TRBV6-3	TRBJ2-7	many	14	NA	CASSYASALYEQYF	TGTGCCAGCAGTTACGCCAGTGCACTCTACGAGCAGTACTTC
TRBV15	TRBJ1-1	NA	16	TRBD1	CATSRGTGQGLSEAFF	TGTGCCACCAGCAGAGGTACGGGACAGGGGTTATCTGAAGCTTTCTTT
TRBV4-1	TRBJ1-3	NA	16	TRBD1	CASSQPTGSSGNTIYF	TGCGCCAGCAGCCAGCCGACAGGGAGCTCTGGAAACACCATATATTTT
TRBV24-1	TRBJ2-3	many	14	TRBD1	CATSLTGSLDTQYF	TGTGCCACCAGCTTGACAGGGAGTTTAGATACGCAGTATTTT
TRBV14	TRBJ2-5	many	16	TRBD2	CASSLERGSYQETQYF	TGTGCCAGCAGCCTAGAGCGGGGGTCGTACCAAGAGACCCAGTACTTC
TRBV15	TRBJ2-1	NA	15	NA	CATSTARGLYNEQFF	TGTGCCACCAGCACGGCCCGGGGCCTCTACAATGAGCAGTTCTTC
TRBV6-4	TRBJ1-5	few	14	TRBD1	CANHPDRVYQPQHF	TGTGCCAACCATCCAGACAGGGTTTATCAGCCCCAGCATTTT
TRBV5-6	TRBJ2-7	few	13	NA	CASSSPWDDEQYF	TGTGCCAGCAGCTCCCCGTGGGACGACGAGCAGTACTTC
TRBV10-3	TRBJ1-5	NA	13	TRBD1	CAIREQGNQPQHF	TGTGCCATCAGAGAACAGGGGAATCAGCCCCAGCATTTT
TRBV5-5	TRBJ1-1	NA	13	TRBD1	CASSHTGDTEAFF	TGTGCCAGCAGCCATACAGGGGACACTGAAGCTTTCTTT
TRBV27	TRBJ2-1	NA	14	NA	CASKGFKRDNEQFF	TGTGCCAGCAAAGGGTTCAAACGCGACAATGAGCAGTTCTTC
TRBV4-1	TRBJ2-1	NA	17	NA	CASSQEPARSSWDEQFF	TGCGCCAGCAGCCAAGAACCCGCCCGGAGTTCCTGGGATGAGCAGTTCTTC
TRBV7-2	TRBJ1-6	few	17	NA	CASSSRRTPRERVTLHF	TGTGCCAGCAGCAGTCGCAGGACCCCAAGAGAGAGGGTCACCCTCCACTTT
TRBV6-1	TRBJ1-1	few	15	NA	CASSTTGARNTEAFF	TGTGCCAGCAGTACCACAGGAGCGCGGAACACTGAAGCTTTCTTT
TRBV6-6	TRBJ2-5	few	12	NA	CASSYAQETQYF	TGTGCCAGCAGTTATGCCCAAGAGACCCAGTACTTC
TRBV29-1	TRBJ1-5	NA	14	TRBD1	CSVAGTVGNQPQHF	TGCAGCGTGGCCGGGACAGTAGGCAATCAGCCCCAGCATTTT
TRBV6-5	TRBJ2-3	NA	17	TRBD2	CASSYSNLAGVPDTQYF	TGTGCCAGCAGTTATAGTAATCTAGCGGGAGTCCCAGATACGCAGTATTTT
TRBV11-2	TRBJ1-5	few	14	NA	CASSYAGLSQPQHF	TGTGCCAGCAGCTATGCAGGGCTGAGCCAGCCCCAGCATTTT
TRBV25-1	TRBJ2-5	NA	17	TRBD1	CASSGSIRDRWKETQYF	TGTGCCAGCAGTGGTTCGATCAGGGACAGATGGAAGGAGACCCAGTACTTC
TRBV29-1	TRBJ2-4	few	14	NA	CSVEGGEAQNIQYF	TGCAGCGTTGAAGGAGGGGAAGCACAAAACATTCAGTACTTC
TRBV7-9	TRBJ1-1	NA	12	NA	CASSLGATEAFF	TGTGCCAGCAGCTTAGGTGCGACTGAAGCTTTCTTT
TRBV4-1	TRBJ1-5	few	16	NA	CASSPLGQGYNQPQHF	TGCGCCAGCAGCCCCCTAGGGCAGGGATACAATCAGCCCCAGCATTTT
TRBV7-3	TRBJ2-1	NA	13	NA	CASSSLAFNEQFF	TGTGCCAGCAGCTCACTAGCATTCAATGAGCAGTTCTTC
TRBV7-9	TRBJ2-2	NA	15	TRBD1	CASSPRDRGTGELFF	TGTGCCAGCAGCCCTCGGGACAGGGGCACCGGGGAGCTGTTTTTT
TRBV9	TRBJ1-2	many	14	NA	CASSVGPDSYGYTF	TGTGCCAGCAGCGTAGGACCAGACAGCTATGGCTACACCTTC
TRBV7-6	TRBJ1-5	few	17	NA	CASSLVGSTSGNQPQHF	TGTGCCAGCAGCTTAGTCGGCAGTACATCTGGGAATCAGCCCCAGCATTTT
TRBV7-2	TRBJ1-1	NA	12	NA	CASSSGRWEAFF	TGTGCCAGCAGCTCCGGTCGGTGGGAAGCTTTCTTT
TRBV29-1	TRBJ2-6	NA	15	NA	CSVGQGNSGANVLTF	TGCAGCGTTGGACAAGGGAACTCTGGGGCCAACGTCCTGACTTTC
TRBV10-2	TRBJ2-1	few	16	TRBD2	CASSEWGTSAHNEQFF	TGCGCCAGCAGTGAGTGGGGGACTAGCGCCCACAATGAGCAGTTCTTC
TRBV20-1	TRBJ2-1	many	14	NA	CSAREVKKSGEQFF	TGCAGTGCTAGAGAGGTGAAAAAATCTGGTGAGCAGTTCTTC